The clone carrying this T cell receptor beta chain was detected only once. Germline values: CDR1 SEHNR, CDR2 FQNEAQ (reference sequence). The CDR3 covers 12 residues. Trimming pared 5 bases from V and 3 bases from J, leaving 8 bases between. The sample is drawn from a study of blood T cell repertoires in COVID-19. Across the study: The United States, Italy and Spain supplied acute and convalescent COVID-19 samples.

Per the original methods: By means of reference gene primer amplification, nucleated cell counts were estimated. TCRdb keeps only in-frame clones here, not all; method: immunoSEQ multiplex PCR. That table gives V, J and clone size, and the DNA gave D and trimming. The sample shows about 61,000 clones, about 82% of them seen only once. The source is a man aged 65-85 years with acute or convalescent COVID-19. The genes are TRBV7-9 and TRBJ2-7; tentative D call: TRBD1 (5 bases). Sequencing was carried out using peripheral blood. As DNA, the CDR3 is TGTGCCAGCAGCCACAGGAACTACGAGCAGTACTTC. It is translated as CASSHRNYEQYF.